This T cell receptor beta chain appears in the sequencing data of a study of shared clonotypes between healthy human individuals. Positively selected for CCR7, the CD45RO-negative cells used as naive CD8 cells excluded terminally differentiated effector memory CD45RA+ cells. The germline CDR1 and CDR2 sequences are LNHNV and YYDKDF (reference sequence). The V and J ends lost 0 bases and 5 bases respectively, with 10 bases between them. This CDR3 is built from 14 residues. Data came from immunoSEQ multiplex PCR; TCRdb stores just in-frame clones and leaves some out. Altogether 1.5 million to 2.5 million clones are present, approximately 95% being singletons, with the ten largest covering 1% to 1.5%. Study findings and constraints: The authors sampled blood alone, and tissue repertoires likely differ.

As regards this clone: The antigen is not known.

The rearrangement uses TRBV15 and TRBJ1-2, with unresolved D. The receptor's source is a man aged 18 to 35 in good health. The sequenced sample was naive CD8+ T cells sorted from blood. CDR3 loop: CATSRDGGTYGYTF. The DNA of the CDR3 is TGTGCCACCAGCAGAGACGGCGGAACATATGGCTACACCTTC.